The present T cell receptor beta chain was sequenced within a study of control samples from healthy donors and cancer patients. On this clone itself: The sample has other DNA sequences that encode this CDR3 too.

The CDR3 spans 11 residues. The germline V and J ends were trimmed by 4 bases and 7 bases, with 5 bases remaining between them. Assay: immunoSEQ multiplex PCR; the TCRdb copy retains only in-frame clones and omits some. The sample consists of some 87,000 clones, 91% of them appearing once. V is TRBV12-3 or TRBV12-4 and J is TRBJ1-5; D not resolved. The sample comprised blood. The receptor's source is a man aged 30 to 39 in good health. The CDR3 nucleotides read TGTGCCAGCAGTTCAGGCCAGCCCCAGCATTTT. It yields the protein CASSSGQPQHF.